These T cell receptor beta chains were read from a single sample in a study of T cells in tuberculosis. Method: immunoSEQ multiplex PCR; TCRdb's copy keeps in-frame clones and lacks some. The sample gives 80,000 to 100,000 clones, more than 75% of which show up once; 1.5% to 2% is in the top ten. The sequenced material came from CD1b-GMM tetramer-negative cells sorted from PBMCs. Source of these receptors: an adult woman with latent tuberculosis. The conserved cysteine and the conserved F or W are not part of the CDR3 here. Not every row has a clone size; where given, it reads once, few, many or a size class.

clone_size	v_call	cdr3_aa
.	TRBV5-6	ASSLVGDRSHMNTEAF
.	TRBV10-2	ASSSSVNYGYT
.	TRBV6-5	ASSYSAGGGTDTQY
.	TRBV4-3	ASSQDRGQMNTEAF
.	TRBV30	AWSVAGGNQETQY
few	TRBV7-9	ASSSGPGGYEQY
.	TRBV10-3	AIGRSYNEQF
once	TRBV7-9	ASSLVGTGKSNQPQH
.	TRBV27	ASSPHHATGMGYGYT
.	TRBV7-6	ASSLTGLLDTQY
.	TRBV7-8	ASSSKGDRSNYGYT
.	TRBV19	ASGWDSLGGYT
.	TRBV28	ASSLYRGEAF
few	TRBV7-9	ASSHDRGRGNTIY